This is a list of T cell receptor beta chains from one sample in a study of technical replicates of blood from several donors. Using immunoSEQ multiplex PCR, the repertoire was profiled, and TCRdb retains in-frame clones only, with some absent. The data hold under 100,000 clones, with around 95% observed a single time. The sequenced sample consisted of T cells isolated from PBMCs. These receptors were taken from a human donor in good health. Both conserved end residues are part of each CDR3. A D gene is named only where the DNA matches it firmly. Size is omitted from some rows. Given values are once, few, many or a class for expanded clones.

v_gene: TRBV5-1; len: 13; d_gene: -; j_gene: TRBJ1-1; abundance: -; CDR3aa: CASSENREYEAFF; CDR3nt: TGCGCCAGCAGCGAAAACAGGGAATATGAAGCTTTCTTT
v_gene: TRBV6-1; len: 15; d_gene: TRBD1; j_gene: TRBJ1-5; abundance: -; CDR3aa: CASWGQTKSNQPQHF; CDR3nt: TGTGCCAGCTGGGGACAGACGAAGAGCAATCAGCCCCAGCATTTT
v_gene: TRBV19; len: 14; d_gene: -; j_gene: TRBJ1-5; abundance: few; CDR3aa: CASWGLGSNQPQHF; CDR3nt: TGTGCCAGTTGGGGGCTGGGGAGCAATCAGCCCCAGCATTTT
v_gene: TRBV19; len: 14; d_gene: -; j_gene: TRBJ2-2; abundance: -; CDR3aa: CASSPQGKAGELFF; CDR3nt: TGTGCCAGTAGTCCTCAGGGGAAGGCCGGGGAGCTGTTTTTT
v_gene: TRBV6-1; len: 11; d_gene: -; j_gene: TRBJ2-7; abundance: -; CDR3aa: CASSAGRQQYF; CDR3nt: TGTGCCAGCAGTGCTGGGAGACAGCAGTACTTC
v_gene: TRBV9; len: 14; d_gene: TRBD1; j_gene: TRBJ2-7; abundance: -; CDR3aa: CASSEGQGLDEQYF; CDR3nt: TGTGCCAGCAGTGAGGGACAGGGGCTCGACGAGCAGTACTTC
v_gene: TRBV10-1; len: 16; d_gene: TRBD2; j_gene: TRBJ2-4; abundance: -; CDR3aa: CASSERRAGGGNIQYF; CDR3nt: TGCGCCAGCAGTGAGCGGAGAGCGGGAGGAGGAAACATTCAGTACTTC
v_gene: TRBV18; len: 14; d_gene: -; j_gene: TRBJ2-7; abundance: -; CDR3aa: CASSLPGPFYEQYF; CDR3nt: TGTGCCAGCTCCCTCCCTGGGCCGTTCTACGAGCAGTACTTC
v_gene: TRBV19; len: 17; d_gene: TRBD2; j_gene: TRBJ2-3; abundance: -; CDR3aa: CATAALAGGTSTDTQYF; CDR3nt: TGTGCCACCGCCGCGTTAGCGGGGGGAACTAGCACAGATACGCAGTATTTT
v_gene: TRBV18; len: 15; d_gene: TRBD1; j_gene: TRBJ2-5; abundance: -; CDR3aa: CASSYGTGAKETQYF; CDR3nt: TGTGCCAGCTCATACGGGACAGGGGCCAAAGAGACCCAGTACTTC
v_gene: TRBV4-1; len: 13; d_gene: -; j_gene: TRBJ2-5; abundance: -; CDR3aa: CASSQALPETQYF; CDR3nt: TGCGCCAGCAGCCAAGCCCTCCCGGAGACCCAGTACTTC
v_gene: TRBV27; len: 16; d_gene: TRBD2; j_gene: TRBJ2-1; abundance: -; CDR3aa: CASSILAGYTSNEQFF; CDR3nt: TGTGCCAGCAGTATTTTAGCGGGATACACCTCCAATGAGCAGTTCTTC
v_gene: TRBV7-6; len: 14; d_gene: TRBD1; j_gene: TRBJ2-1; abundance: -; CDR3aa: CASSLAPDRAKQFF; CDR3nt: TGTGCCAGCAGCTTAGCCCCGGACAGGGCGAAGCAGTTCTTC
v_gene: TRBV7-3; len: 16; d_gene: TRBD1; j_gene: TRBJ2-2; abundance: -; CDR3aa: CASSRDREVNTGELFF; CDR3nt: TGTGCCAGCAGCCGGGACAGGGAGGTGAACACCGGGGAGCTGTTTTTT
v_gene: TRBV27; len: 16; d_gene: -; j_gene: TRBJ2-7; abundance: -; CDR3aa: CASSLYLGGHLIEQYF; CDR3nt: TGTGCCAGCAGTTTATACCTCGGCGGGCATCTTATCGAGCAGTACTTC
v_gene: TRBV4-1; len: 20; d_gene: TRBD2; j_gene: TRBJ2-1; abundance: -; CDR3aa: CASTDKAGGRVSSSYNEQFF; CDR3nt: TGCGCCAGCACGGATAAAGCGGGAGGGAGAGTCTCTAGCTCCTACAATGAGCAGTTCTTC
v_gene: TRBV29-1; len: 12; d_gene: -; j_gene: TRBJ2-5; abundance: -; CDR3aa: CSVGGNQETQYF; CDR3nt: TGCAGCGTCGGAGGGAATCAAGAGACCCAGTACTTC
v_gene: TRBV7-8; len: 13; d_gene: TRBD1; j_gene: TRBJ2-7; abundance: -; CDR3aa: CASSLQGQNGQYF; CDR3nt: TGTGCCAGCTCATTACAGGGGCAGAACGGGCAGTACTTC
v_gene: TRBV29-1; len: 13; d_gene: TRBD1; j_gene: TRBJ2-3; abundance: once; CDR3aa: CSSTGFPTDTQYF; CDR3nt: TGCAGCTCGACAGGGTTCCCCACAGATACGCAGTATTTT
v_gene: TRBV2; len: 16; d_gene: TRBD2; j_gene: TRBJ2-7; abundance: -; CDR3aa: CASSPNQLAGVYEQYF; CDR3nt: TGTGCCAGCAGTCCCAACCAACTAGCGGGGGTCTACGAGCAGTACTTC
v_gene: TRBV27; len: 13; d_gene: TRBD1; j_gene: TRBJ2-5; abundance: -; CDR3aa: CASSDRVQETQYF; CDR3nt: TGTGCCAGCAGTGACAGGGTTCAAGAGACCCAGTACTTC
v_gene: TRBV19; len: 13; d_gene: TRBD2; j_gene: TRBJ2-3; abundance: -; CDR3aa: CASTGTTQNTQYF; CDR3nt: TGTGCCAGTACCGGGACTACCCAAAATACGCAGTATTTT
v_gene: TRBV19; len: 15; d_gene: TRBD2; j_gene: TRBJ2-3; abundance: -; CDR3aa: CASSNRRGGTDTQYF; CDR3nt: TGTGCCAGTAGTAACAGGCGGGGGGGCACAGATACGCAGTATTTT
v_gene: TRBV7-9; len: 14; d_gene: -; j_gene: TRBJ2-7; abundance: -; CDR3aa: CASSTYRGDYEQYF; CDR3nt: TGTGCCAGCAGCACGTACCGGGGTGACTACGAGCAGTACTTC
v_gene: TRBV6-6; len: 15; d_gene: -; j_gene: TRBJ1-5; abundance: -; CDR3aa: CASRPESSSNQPQHF; CDR3nt: TGTGCCAGCAGACCCGAGTCTAGTAGCAATCAGCCCCAGCATTTT
v_gene: TRBV2; len: 16; d_gene: -; j_gene: TRBJ1-6; abundance: -; CDR3aa: CASTYGRAQWNSPLHF; CDR3nt: TGTGCCAGCACCTATGGGCGGGCACAGTGGAATTCACCCCTCCACTTT
v_gene: TRBV6-1; len: 15; d_gene: TRBD1; j_gene: TRBJ2-1; abundance: -; CDR3aa: CASSEARQGSNEQFF; CDR3nt: TGTGCCAGCAGTGAAGCAAGACAGGGGAGCAATGAGCAGTTCTTC
v_gene: TRBV9; len: 16; d_gene: -; j_gene: TRBJ2-3; abundance: -; CDR3aa: CASSVDVGGSTDTQYF; CDR3nt: TGTGCCAGCAGCGTAGATGTCGGCGGAAGCACAGATACGCAGTATTTT
v_gene: TRBV4-1; len: 15; d_gene: -; j_gene: TRBJ1-2; abundance: -; CDR3aa: CASSQGRGPNYGYTF; CDR3nt: TGCGCCAGCAGCCAAGGAAGGGGTCCTAACTATGGCTACACCTTC
v_gene: TRBV5-4; len: 15; d_gene: -; j_gene: TRBJ1-1; abundance: -; CDR3aa: CASSESGRVGTEAFF; CDR3nt: TGTGCCAGCAGCGAATCTGGCAGGGTGGGGACTGAAGCTTTCTTT
v_gene: TRBV6-6; len: 13; d_gene: -; j_gene: TRBJ1-2; abundance: -; CDR3aa: CASSYGSSYGYTF; CDR3nt: TGTGCCAGCAGTTATGGCTCCTCCTATGGCTACACCTTC
v_gene: TRBV6-5; len: 15; d_gene: -; j_gene: TRBJ1-5; abundance: -; CDR3aa: CASSYSNRGNQPQHF; CDR3nt: TGTGCCAGCAGTTACTCAAACAGGGGCAATCAGCCCCAGCATTTT
v_gene: TRBV19; len: 17; d_gene: TRBD2; j_gene: TRBJ2-5; abundance: -; CDR3aa: CASSAFPGTSGRETQYF; CDR3nt: TGTGCCAGTAGTGCCTTCCCTGGGACTAGCGGGAGAGAGACCCAGTACTTC
v_gene: TRBV25-1; len: 17; d_gene: TRBD1; j_gene: TRBJ1-2; abundance: -; CDR3aa: CASSVGGTGDLNYGYTF; CDR3nt: TGTGCCAGCAGTGTTGGCGGGACAGGGGACCTAAACTATGGCTACACCTTC
v_gene: TRBV5-4; len: 16; d_gene: TRBD1; j_gene: TRBJ2-7; abundance: -; CDR3aa: CASSRGGTGGSYEQYF; CDR3nt: TGTGCCAGCAGCCGAGGCGGGACAGGAGGATCTTACGAGCAGTACTTC
v_gene: TRBV23-1; len: 13; d_gene: -; j_gene: TRBJ1-2; abundance: -; CDR3aa: CAKGGPNNYGYTF; CDR3nt: TGCGCCAAGGGGGGGCCAAATAACTATGGCTACACCTTC
v_gene: TRBV5-1; len: 16; d_gene: -; j_gene: TRBJ2-3; abundance: -; CDR3aa: CASSPWGMGGTDTQYF; CDR3nt: TGCGCCAGCAGCCCCTGGGGGATGGGGGGAACAGATACGCAGTATTTT
v_gene: TRBV5-6; len: 11; d_gene: -; j_gene: TRBJ1-1; abundance: once; CDR3aa: CASSTQREAFF; CDR3nt: TGTGCCAGCAGCACCCAGAGGGAGGCTTTCTTT
v_gene: TRBV5-1; len: 16; d_gene: TRBD2; j_gene: TRBJ2-3; abundance: -; CDR3aa: CASSLAGTSGTDTQYF; CDR3nt: TGCGCCAGCAGCTTGGCCGGGACTAGCGGCACAGATACGCAGTATTTT
v_gene: TRBV7-9; len: 18; d_gene: -; j_gene: TRBJ2-7; abundance: -; CDR3aa: CASSPNWRGPRENYEQYF; CDR3nt: TGTGCCAGCAGCCCCAATTGGCGGGGGCCACGAGAAAACTACGAGCAGTACTTC
v_gene: TRBV5-1; len: 14; d_gene: TRBD2; j_gene: TRBJ2-5; abundance: once; CDR3aa: CASSTGLAQETQYF; CDR3nt: TGCGCCAGCAGCACCGGACTAGCGCAAGAGACCCAGTACTTC
v_gene: TRBV27; len: 13; d_gene: -; j_gene: TRBJ2-7; abundance: -; CDR3aa: CASSSGAGYEQYF; CDR3nt: TGTGCCAGCAGTTCTGGGGCCGGGTACGAGCAGTACTTC
v_gene: TRBV4-1; len: 19; d_gene: TRBD2; j_gene: TRBJ2-1; abundance: -; CDR3aa: CASSQDILSGRQLYNEQFF; CDR3nt: TGCGCCAGCAGCCAAGATATTCTTAGCGGGAGGCAACTCTACAATGAGCAGTTCTTC
v_gene: TRBV19; len: 12; d_gene: -; j_gene: TRBJ2-7; abundance: -; CDR3aa: CASSMGDDEQYF; CDR3nt: TGTGCCAGTAGTATGGGCGACGACGAGCAGTACTTC
v_gene: TRBV4-1; len: 18; d_gene: -; j_gene: TRBJ2-7; abundance: -; CDR3aa: CASSQIDRIYGSTYEQYF; CDR3nt: TGCGCCAGCAGCCAAATAGACAGGATTTATGGGAGTACCTACGAGCAGTACTTC
v_gene: TRBV6-6; len: 14; d_gene: TRBD1; j_gene: TRBJ2-1; abundance: -; CDR3aa: CASRPGQGAGEQFF; CDR3nt: TGTGCCAGTAGACCGGGACAGGGGGCTGGGGAGCAGTTCTTC
v_gene: TRBV11-2; len: 11; d_gene: -; j_gene: TRBJ2-7; abundance: -; CDR3aa: CASSRAYEQYF; CDR3nt: TGTGCCAGCAGCCGCGCCTACGAGCAGTACTTC
v_gene: TRBV29-1; len: 13; d_gene: TRBD2; j_gene: TRBJ2-7; abundance: once; CDR3aa: CSVRGPLAGEQYF; CDR3nt: TGCAGCGTTCGGGGGCCCCTAGCGGGAGAGCAGTACTTC